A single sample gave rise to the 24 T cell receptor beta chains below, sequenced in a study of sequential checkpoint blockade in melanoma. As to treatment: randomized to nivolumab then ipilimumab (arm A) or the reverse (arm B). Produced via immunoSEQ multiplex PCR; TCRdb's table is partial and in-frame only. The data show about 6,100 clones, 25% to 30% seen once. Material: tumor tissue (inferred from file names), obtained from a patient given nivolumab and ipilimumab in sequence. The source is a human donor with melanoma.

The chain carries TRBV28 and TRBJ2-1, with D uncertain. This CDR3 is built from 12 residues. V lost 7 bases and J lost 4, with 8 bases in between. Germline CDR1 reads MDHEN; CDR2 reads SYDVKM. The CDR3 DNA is TGTGCCAGCACCCACGGATACAATGAGCAGTTCTTC. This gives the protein CASTHGYNEQFF.

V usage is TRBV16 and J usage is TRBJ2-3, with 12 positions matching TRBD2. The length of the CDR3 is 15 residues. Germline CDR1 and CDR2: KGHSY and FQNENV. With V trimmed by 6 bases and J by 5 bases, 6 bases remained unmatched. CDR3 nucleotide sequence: TGTGCCAGCAGGCTAGCGGGAGGGCCAGGAGATACGCAGTATTTT. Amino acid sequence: CASRLAGGPGDTQYF.

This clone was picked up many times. The CDR3: CASSGEGFQGFSYNEQFF. In nucleotides, the CDR3 is TGTGCCAGCAGCGGCGAGGGGTTTCAGGGGTTCTCCTACAATGAGCAGTTCTTC. The chain joins TRBV11-3 to TRBJ2-1, with D tentatively TRBD1 (6 bases). This CDR3 is 18 amino acids long. The V end was cut by 5 bases, the J end by 0 bases, with 20 bases between. CDR1 and CDR2 from the germline V gene are SGHNT and YENEEA.

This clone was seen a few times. CDR3: CASSFRTSPDGQFF. The CDR3 coding sequence is TGTGCCAGCAGTTTTAGGACTAGCCCAGATGGGCAGTTCTTC. The genes are TRBV6-8 and TRBJ2-1; 8 bases match TRBD2. CDR1 is MNHGY, CDR2 SAAAGT, per germline. J was trimmed by 12 bases and V by 4 bases; bases with no gene match: 11. CDR3 length: 14 residues.

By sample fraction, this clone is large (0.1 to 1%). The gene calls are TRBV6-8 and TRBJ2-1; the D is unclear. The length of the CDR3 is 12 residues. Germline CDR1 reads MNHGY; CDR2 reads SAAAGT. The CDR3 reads CAKPSSYNEQFF. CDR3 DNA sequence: TGTGCGAAACCAAGCTCCTACAATGAGCAGTTCTTC.

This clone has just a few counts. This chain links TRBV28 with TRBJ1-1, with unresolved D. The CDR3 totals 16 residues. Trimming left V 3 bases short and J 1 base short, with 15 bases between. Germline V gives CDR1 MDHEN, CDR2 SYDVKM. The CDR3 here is CASSFPLRTQNTEAFF. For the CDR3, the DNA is TGTGCCAGCAGTTTCCCTCTCCGGACCCAGAACACTGAAGCTTTCTTT.

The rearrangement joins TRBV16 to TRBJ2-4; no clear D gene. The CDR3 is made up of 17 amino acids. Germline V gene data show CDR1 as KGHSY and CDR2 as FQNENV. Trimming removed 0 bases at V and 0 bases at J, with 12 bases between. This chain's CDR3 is CASSQSVELVAKNIQYF. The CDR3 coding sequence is TGTGCCAGCAGCCAATCGGTTGAGTTAGTAGCCAAAAACATTCAGTACTTC.

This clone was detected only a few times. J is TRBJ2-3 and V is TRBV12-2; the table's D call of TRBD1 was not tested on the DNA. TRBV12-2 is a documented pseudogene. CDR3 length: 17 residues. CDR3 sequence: CASRFLRDRVPTDTQYF. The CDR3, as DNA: TGTGCAAGTCGCTTCCTCCGGGACAGGGTACCCACAGATACGCAGTATTTT.

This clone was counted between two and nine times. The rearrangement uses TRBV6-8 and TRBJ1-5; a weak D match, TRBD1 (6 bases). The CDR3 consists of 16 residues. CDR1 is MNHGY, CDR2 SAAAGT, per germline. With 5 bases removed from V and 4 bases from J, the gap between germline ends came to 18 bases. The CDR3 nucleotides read TGTGCCAGCAGTGACCCTCAGGGGTTTGTGAATCAGCCCCAGCATTTT. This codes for CASSDPQGFVNQPQHF.

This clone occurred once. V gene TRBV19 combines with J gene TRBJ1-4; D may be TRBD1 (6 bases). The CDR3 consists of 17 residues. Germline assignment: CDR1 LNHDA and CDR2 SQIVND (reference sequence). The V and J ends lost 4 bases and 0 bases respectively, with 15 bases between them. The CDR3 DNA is TGTGCCAGTAGTAAACCGCGGGACACAACAACTAATGAAAAACTGTTTTTT. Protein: CASSKPRDTTTNEKLFF.

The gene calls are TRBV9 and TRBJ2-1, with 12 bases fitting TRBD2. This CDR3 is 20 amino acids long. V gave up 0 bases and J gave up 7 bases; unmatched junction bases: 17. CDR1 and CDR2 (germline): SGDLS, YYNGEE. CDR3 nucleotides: TGTGCCAGCAGCGTAGGGTCGGAGACTAGCGGGAGCGGGGGTCGGAATGAGCAGTTCTTC. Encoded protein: CASSVGSETSGSGGRNEQFF.

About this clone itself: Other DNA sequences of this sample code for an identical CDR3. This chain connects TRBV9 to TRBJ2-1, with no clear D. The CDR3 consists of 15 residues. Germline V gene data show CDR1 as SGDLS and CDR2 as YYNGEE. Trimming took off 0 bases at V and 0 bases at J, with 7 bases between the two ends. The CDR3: CASSVEDSSYNEQFF. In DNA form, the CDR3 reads TGTGCCAGCAGCGTAGAAGATAGCTCCTACAATGAGCAGTTCTTC. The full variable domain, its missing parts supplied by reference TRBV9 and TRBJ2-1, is DSGVTQTPKHLITATGQRVTLRCSPRSGDLSVYWYQQSLDQGLQFLIQYYNGEERAKGNILERFSAQQFPDLHSELNLSSLELGDSALYFCASSVEDSSYNEQFFGPGTRLTVL.

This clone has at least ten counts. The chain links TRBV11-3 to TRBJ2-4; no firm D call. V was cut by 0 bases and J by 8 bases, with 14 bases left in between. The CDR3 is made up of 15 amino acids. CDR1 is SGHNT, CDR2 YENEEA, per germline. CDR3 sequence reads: CASSLEAGFRHIQYF. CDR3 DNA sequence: TGTGCCAGCAGCTTAGAGGCTGGGTTTAGGCACATTCAGTACTTC.

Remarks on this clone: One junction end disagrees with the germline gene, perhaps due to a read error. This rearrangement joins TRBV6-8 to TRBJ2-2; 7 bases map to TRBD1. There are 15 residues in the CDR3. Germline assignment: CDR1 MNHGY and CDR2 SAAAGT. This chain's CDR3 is CAISWTGANTGELFF. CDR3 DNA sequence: TGTGCCATCAGTTGGACAGGCGCGAACACCGGGGAGCTGTTTTTT.

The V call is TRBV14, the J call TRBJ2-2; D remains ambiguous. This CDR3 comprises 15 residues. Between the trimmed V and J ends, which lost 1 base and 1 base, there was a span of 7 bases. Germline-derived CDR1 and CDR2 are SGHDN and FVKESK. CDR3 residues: CASSQALGNTGELFF. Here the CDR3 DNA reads TGTGCCAGCAGCCAAGCTCTAGGGAACACCGGGGAGCTGTTTTTT.

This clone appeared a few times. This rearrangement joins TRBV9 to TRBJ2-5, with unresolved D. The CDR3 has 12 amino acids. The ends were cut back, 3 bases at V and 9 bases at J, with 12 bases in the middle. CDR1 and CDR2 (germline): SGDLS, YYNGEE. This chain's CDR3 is CASSANSNPQYF. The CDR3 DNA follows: TGTGCCAGCAGCGCAAATTCTAATCCCCAGTACTTC. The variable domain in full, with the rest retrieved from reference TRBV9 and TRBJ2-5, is DSGVTQTPKHLITATGQRVTLRCSPRSGDLSVYWYQQSLDQGLQFLIQYYNGEERAKGNILERFSAQQFPDLHSELNLSSLELGDSALYFCASSANSNPQYFGPGTRLLVL.

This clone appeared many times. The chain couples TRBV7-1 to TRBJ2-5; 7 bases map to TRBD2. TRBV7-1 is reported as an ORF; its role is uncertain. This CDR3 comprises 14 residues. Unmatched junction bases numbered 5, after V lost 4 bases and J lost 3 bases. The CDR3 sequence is CASSFSGLKETQYF. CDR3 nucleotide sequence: TGTGCCAGCAGCTTTAGCGGGCTTAAAGAGACCCAGTACTTC.

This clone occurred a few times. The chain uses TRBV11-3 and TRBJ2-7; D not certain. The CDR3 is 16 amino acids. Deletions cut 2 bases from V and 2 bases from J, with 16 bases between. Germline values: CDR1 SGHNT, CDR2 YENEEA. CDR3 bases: TGTGCCAGCAGCTTATTTGCGCGAACGGCCCCCTACGAGCAGTACTTC. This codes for CASSLFARTAPYEQYF. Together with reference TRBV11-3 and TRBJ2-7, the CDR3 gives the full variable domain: EAGVVQSPRYKIIEKKQPVAFWCNPISGHNTLYWYLQNLGQGPELLIRYENEEAVDDSQLPKDRFSAERLKGVDSTLKIQPAELGDSAVYLCASSLFARTAPYEQYFGPGTRLTVT.

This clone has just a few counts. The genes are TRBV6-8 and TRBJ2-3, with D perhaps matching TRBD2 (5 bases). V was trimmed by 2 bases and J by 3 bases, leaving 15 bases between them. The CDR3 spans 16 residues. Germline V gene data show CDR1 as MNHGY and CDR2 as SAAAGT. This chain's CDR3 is CASSYIERYTTDTQYF. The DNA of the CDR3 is TGTGCCAGCAGTTACATTGAGCGGTATACTACAGATACGCAGTATTTT.

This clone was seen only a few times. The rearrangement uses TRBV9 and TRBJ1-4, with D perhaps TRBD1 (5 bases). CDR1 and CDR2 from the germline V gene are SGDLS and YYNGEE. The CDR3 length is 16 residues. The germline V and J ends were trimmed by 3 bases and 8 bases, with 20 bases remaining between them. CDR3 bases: TGTGCCAGCAGCGGCAATGAAGAGGGGAGTAGGGAAAAACTGTTTTTT. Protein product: CASSGNEEGSREKLFF.

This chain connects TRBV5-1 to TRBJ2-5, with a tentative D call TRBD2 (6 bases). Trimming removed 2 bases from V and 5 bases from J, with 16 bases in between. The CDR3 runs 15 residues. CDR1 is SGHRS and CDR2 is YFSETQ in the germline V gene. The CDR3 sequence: CASSFSGTGGETQYF. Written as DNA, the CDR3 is TGCGCCAGCAGCTTCTCCGGGACCGGAGGGGAGACCCAGTACTTC.

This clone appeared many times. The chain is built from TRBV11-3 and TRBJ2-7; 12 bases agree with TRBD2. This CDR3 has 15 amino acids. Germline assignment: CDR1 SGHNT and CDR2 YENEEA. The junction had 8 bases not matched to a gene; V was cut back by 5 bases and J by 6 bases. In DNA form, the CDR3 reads TGTGCCAGCAGCCCGCTAGCGGGAGGGGGAGCCGAGCAGTACTTC. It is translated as CASSPLAGGGAEQYF. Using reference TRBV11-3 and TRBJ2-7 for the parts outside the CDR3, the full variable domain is EAGVVQSPRYKIIEKKQPVAFWCNPISGHNTLYWYLQNLGQGPELLIRYENEEAVDDSQLPKDRFSAERLKGVDSTLKIQPAELGDSAVYLCASSPLAGGGAEQYFGPGTRLTVT.

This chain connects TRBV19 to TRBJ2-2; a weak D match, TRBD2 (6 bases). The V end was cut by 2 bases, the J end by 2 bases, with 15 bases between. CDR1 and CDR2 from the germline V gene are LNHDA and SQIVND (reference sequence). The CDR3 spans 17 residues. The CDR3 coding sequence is TGTGCCAGTAGTATATCGGTCGGGAGAACCAACACCGGGGAGCTGTTTTTT. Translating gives CASSISVGRTNTGELFF.

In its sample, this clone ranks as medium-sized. The CDR3 bases are TGTGCCAGCAGTCGCGGACAGAAACTCACAGATACGCAGTATTTT. It specifies CASSRGQKLTDTQYF. The J gene is TRBJ2-3, the V gene TRBV28; TRBD1 is a possible D gene (6 bases). Germline V gene data show CDR1 as MDHEN and CDR2 as SYDVKM. This CDR3 contains 15 residues. Between the trimmed V and J ends, which lost 5 bases and 2 bases, there was a span of 14 bases.